This paragraph reports one T cell receptor (beta chain). This record comes from a study of T cell responses to AZD1222 COVID-19 vaccine. Sequencing was performed with immunoSEQ multiplex PCR; in TCRdb, only in-frame clones are kept and a portion is missing. The profile shows over 150,000 clones, more than 85% of them singletons. The CDR3 consists of 13 residues. Germline CDR1 reads SGHDN; CDR2 reads FVKESK. Trimming shortened V by 3 bases and J by 5 bases, and 7 bases separated the two germline ends. The chain recombines TRBV14 with TRBJ1-4; D is possibly TRBD1 (6 bases). This clonotype originated in an adult who received the AZD1222 COVID-19 vaccine. This specimen was peripheral blood, taken 28 days after the second AZD1222 dose. In DNA form, the CDR3 reads TGTGCCAGCAGCCAGCAGGGGAATGAAAAACTGTTTTTT. Its protein is CASSQQGNEKLFF.